This T cell receptor (beta chain) was found in a study of blood T cell repertoires in COVID-19. Study processing details: Nucleated cell counts were estimated from reference gene primer amplification. TCRdb's copy holds only in-frame clones and misses some; the assay was immunoSEQ multiplex PCR. The D gene and trimming were derived from the DNA, and the V and J assignments and clone size from that table. The sample includes approximately 210,000 clones, about four fifths seen only once; the top ten take 2% to 3%. The CDR3 is 13 residues long. Trimming stripped 2 bases from V and 6 bases from J, with 10 bases between. From germline, CDR1 is MNHEY and CDR2 SVGAGI.

The V gene is TRBV6-5, the J gene TRBJ1-2; no reliable D call. Sequenced input: peripheral blood. The sequence was obtained from a woman in her 40s with active or convalescent COVID-19. This CDR3 reads CASSYDNINGYTF. The DNA for the CDR3 is TGTGCCAGCAGTTACGACAATATCAATGGCTACACCTTC.